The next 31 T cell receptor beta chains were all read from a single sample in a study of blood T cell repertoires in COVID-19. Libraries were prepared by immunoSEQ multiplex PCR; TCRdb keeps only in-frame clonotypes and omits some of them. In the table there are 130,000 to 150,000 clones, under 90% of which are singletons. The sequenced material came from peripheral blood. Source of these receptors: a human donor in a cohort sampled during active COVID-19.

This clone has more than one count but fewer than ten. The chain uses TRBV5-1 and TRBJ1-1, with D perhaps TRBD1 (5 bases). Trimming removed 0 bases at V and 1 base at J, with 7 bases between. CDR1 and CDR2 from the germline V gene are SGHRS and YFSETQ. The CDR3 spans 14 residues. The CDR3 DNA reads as TGCGCCAGCAGCTTGGACGGGGGGAACACTGAAGCTTTCTTT. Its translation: CASSLDGGNTEAFF.

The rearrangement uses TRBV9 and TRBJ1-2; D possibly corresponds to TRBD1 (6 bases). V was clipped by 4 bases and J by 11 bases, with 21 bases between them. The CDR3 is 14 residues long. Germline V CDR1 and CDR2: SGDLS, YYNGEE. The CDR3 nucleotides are TGTGCCAGCAGCCCAGGAGGGGGGGCGGAAGGGTACACCTTC. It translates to CASSPGGGAEGYTF.

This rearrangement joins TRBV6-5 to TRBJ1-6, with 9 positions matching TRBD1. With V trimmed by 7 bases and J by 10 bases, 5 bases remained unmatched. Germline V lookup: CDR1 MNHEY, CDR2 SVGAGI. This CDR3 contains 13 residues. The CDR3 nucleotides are TGTGCCAGCAAAGGGACAGGGAAATCACCCCTCCACTTT. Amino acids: CASKGTGKSPLHF.

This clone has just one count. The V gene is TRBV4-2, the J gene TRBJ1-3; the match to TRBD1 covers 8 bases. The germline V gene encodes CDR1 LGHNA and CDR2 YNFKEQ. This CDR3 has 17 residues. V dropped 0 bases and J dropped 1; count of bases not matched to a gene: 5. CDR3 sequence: CASSQEWQGASGNTIYF. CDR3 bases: TGTGCCAGCAGCCAAGAGTGGCAGGGGGCTTCTGGAAACACCATATATTTT.

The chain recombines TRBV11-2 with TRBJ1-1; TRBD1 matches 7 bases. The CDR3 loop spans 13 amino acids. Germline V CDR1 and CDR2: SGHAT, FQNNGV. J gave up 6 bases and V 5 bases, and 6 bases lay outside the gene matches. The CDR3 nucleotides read TGTGCCAGCAGCCCCGACAGGGACGCTGAAGCTTTCTTT. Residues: CASSPDRDAEAFF.

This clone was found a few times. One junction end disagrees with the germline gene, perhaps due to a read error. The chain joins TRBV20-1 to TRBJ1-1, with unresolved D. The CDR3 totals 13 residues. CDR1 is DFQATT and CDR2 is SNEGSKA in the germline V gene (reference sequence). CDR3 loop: CSASPGKNPEAFF. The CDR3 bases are TGCAGTGCTAGTCCGGGAAAGAACCCTGAAGCTTTCTTT.

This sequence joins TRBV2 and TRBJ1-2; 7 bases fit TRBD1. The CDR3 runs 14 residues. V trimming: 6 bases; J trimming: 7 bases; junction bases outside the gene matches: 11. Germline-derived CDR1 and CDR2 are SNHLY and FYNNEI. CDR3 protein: CASSASEGAPGYTF. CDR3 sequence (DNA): TGTGCCAGCAGCGCTTCGGAGGGGGCGCCTGGCTACACCTTC. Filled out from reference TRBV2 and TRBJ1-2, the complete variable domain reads EPEVTQTPSHQVTQMGQEVILRCVPISNHLYFYWYRQILGQKVEFLVSFYNNEISEKSEIFDDQFSVERPDGSNFTLKIRSTKLEDSAMYFCASSASEGAPGYTFGSGTRLTVV.

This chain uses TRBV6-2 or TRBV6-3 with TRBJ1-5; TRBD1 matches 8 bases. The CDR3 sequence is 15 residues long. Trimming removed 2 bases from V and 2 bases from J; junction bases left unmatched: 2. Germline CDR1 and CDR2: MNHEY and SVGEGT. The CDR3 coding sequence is TGTGCCAGCAGTTACCAGGGGGCAGGCAATCAGCCCCAGCATTTT. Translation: CASSYQGAGNQPQHF.

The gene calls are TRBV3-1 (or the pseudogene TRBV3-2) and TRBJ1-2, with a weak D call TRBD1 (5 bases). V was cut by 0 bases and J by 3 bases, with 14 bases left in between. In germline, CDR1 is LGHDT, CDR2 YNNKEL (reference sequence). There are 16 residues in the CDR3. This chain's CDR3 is CASSQDGAGRDYGYTF. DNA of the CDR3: TGTGCCAGCAGCCAAGATGGGGCAGGGAGGGACTATGGCTACACCTTC.

The CDR3 reads CASSLVAPEKLFF. The CDR3, as DNA: TGTGCCAGCAGCTTAGTGGCCCCAGAAAAACTGTTTTTT. The J gene is TRBJ1-4, the V gene TRBV7-8; D is unclear. Trimming stripped 1 base from V and 8 bases from J, with 8 bases between. The germline V gene encodes CDR1 SGHVS and CDR2 FQNEAQ. The CDR3 runs 13 residues.

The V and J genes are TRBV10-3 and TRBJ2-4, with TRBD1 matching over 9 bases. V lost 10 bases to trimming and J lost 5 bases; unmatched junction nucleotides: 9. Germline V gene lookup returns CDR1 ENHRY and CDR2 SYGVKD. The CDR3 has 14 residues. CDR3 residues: CATGRDRAQNIQYF. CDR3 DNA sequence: TGTGCCACTGGGAGGGACAGGGCACAAAACATTCAGTACTTC.

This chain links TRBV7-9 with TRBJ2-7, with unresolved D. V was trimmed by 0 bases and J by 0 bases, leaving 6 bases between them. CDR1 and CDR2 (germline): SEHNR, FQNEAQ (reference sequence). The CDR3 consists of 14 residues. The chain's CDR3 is CASSLAYGSYEQYF. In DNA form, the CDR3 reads TGTGCCAGCAGCTTAGCGTACGGCTCCTACGAGCAGTACTTC.

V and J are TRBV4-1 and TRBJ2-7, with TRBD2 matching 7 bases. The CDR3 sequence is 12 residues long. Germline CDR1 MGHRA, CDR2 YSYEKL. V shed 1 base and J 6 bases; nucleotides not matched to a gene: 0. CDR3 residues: CASSQGGGEQYF. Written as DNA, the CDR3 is TGCGCCAGCAGCCAAGGGGGGGGCGAGCAGTACTTC.

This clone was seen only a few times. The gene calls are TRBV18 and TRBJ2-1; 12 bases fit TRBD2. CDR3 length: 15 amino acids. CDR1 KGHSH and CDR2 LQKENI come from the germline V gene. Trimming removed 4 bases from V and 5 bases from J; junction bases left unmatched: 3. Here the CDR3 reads CASSLPSGGDNEQFF. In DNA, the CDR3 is TGTGCCAGCTCACTTCCTAGCGGGGGGGACAATGAGCAGTTCTTC.

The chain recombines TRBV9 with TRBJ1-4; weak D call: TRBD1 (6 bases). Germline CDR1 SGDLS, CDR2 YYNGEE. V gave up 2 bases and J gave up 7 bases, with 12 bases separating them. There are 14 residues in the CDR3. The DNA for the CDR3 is TGTGCCAGCAGCGTGCAACAGGGCGGTGAAAAACTGTTTTTT. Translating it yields CASSVQQGGEKLFF.

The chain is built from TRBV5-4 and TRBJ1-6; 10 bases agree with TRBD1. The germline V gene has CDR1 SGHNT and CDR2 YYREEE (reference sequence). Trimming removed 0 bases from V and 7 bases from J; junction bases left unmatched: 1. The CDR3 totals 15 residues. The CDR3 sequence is CASSLGGQGNSPLHF. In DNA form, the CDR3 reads TGTGCCAGCAGCTTGGGGGGACAGGGGAATTCACCCCTCCACTTT.

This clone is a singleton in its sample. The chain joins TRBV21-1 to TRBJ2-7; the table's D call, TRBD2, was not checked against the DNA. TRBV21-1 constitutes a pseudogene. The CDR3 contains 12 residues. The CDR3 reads CASTRESYEQYF. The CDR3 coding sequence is TGTGCCAGCACGAGGGAGAGCTACGAGCAGTACTTC.

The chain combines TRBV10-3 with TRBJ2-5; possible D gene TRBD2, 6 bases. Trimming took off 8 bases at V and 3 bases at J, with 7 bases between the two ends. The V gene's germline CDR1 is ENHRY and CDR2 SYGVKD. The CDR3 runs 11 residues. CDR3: CAIGGKETQYF. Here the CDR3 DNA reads TGTGCCATCGGGGGGAAAGAGACCCAGTACTTC.

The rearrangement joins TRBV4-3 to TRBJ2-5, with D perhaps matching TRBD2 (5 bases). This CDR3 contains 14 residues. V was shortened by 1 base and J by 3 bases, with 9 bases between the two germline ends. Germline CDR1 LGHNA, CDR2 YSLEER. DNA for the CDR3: TGCGCCAGCAGCCAAGGACCCGGGGAAGAGACCCAGTACTTC. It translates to CASSQGPGEETQYF.

CDR3 region: CASSPMLDREEKLFF. CDR3 coding DNA: TGTGCCAGCTCCCCCATGTTGGACAGGGAGGAAAAACTGTTTTTT. This sequence joins TRBV18 and TRBJ1-4, with 8 bases aligning to TRBD1. Germline assignment: CDR1 KGHSH and CDR2 LQKENI. Losses at the gene ends were 6 bases for V and 8 bases for J; bases not matched to a gene: 11. The CDR3 totals 15 residues. Complete variable domain (other parts from reference TRBV18 and TRBJ1-4): NAGVMQNPRHLVRRRGQEARLRCSPMKGHSHVYWYRQLPEEGLKFMVYLQKENIIDESGMPKERFSAEFPKEGPSILRIQQVVRGDSAAYFCASSPMLDREEKLFFGSGTQLSVL.

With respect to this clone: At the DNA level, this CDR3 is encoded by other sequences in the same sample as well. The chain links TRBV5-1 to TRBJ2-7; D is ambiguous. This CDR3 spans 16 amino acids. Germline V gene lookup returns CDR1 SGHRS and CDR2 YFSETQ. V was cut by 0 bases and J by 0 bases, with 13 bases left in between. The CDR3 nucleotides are TGCGCCAGCAGCTTGGGCGCAGGTGGGCACTCCTACGAGCAGTACTTC. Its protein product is CASSLGAGGHSYEQYF.

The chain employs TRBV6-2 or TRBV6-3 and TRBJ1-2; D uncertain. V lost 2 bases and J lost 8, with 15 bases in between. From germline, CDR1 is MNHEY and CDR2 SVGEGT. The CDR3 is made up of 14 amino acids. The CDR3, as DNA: TGTGCCAGCAGTTACATCGGCGGGAATTTAGGCTACACCTTC. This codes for CASSYIGGNLGYTF.

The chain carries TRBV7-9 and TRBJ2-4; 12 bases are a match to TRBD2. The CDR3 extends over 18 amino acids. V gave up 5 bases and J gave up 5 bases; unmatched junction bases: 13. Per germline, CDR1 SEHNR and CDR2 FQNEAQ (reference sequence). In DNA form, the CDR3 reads TGTGCCAGCAGCCCCACCGGACTAGCGGGGTTATCTGAAAACATTCAGTACTTC. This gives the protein CASSPTGLAGLSENIQYF. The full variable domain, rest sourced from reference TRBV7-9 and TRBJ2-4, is DTGVSQNPRHKITKRGQNVTFRCDPISEHNRLYWYRQTLGQGPEFLTYFQNEAQLEKSRLLSDRFSAERPKGSFSTLEIQRTEQGDSAMYLCASSPTGLAGLSENIQYFGAGTRLSVL.

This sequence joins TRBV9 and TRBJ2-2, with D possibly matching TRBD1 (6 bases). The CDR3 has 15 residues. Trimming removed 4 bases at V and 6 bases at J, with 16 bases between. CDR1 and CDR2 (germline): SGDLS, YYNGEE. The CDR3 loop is CASSIAGTFAGELFF. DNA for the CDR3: TGTGCCAGCAGCATTGCCGGGACATTTGCCGGGGAGCTGTTTTTT.

The CDR3, as DNA: TGTGCCAGCAGCTTAGCAGGGGGCACGGAAAATTCACCCCTCCACTTT. This translates into CASSLAGGTENSPLHF. The V call is TRBV7-2, the J call TRBJ1-6; 7 bases agree with TRBD1. This CDR3 contains 16 residues. Germline CDR1 reads SGHTA; CDR2 reads FQGNSA. Trimming at V came to 0 bases and at J to 7 bases, leaving 6 bases not matched to a gene.

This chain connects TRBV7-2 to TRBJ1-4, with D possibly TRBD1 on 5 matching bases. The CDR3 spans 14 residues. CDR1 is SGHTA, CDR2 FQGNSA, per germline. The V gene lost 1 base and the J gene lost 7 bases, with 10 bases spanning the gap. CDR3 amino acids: CASSLGRGFEKLFF. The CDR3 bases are TGTGCCAGCAGCTTAGGGCGGGGCTTTGAAAAACTGTTTTTT.

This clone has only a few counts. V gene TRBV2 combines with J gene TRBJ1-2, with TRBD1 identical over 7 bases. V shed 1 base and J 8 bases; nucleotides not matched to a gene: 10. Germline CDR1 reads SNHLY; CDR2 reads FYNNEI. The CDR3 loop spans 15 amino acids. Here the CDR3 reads CASSEGRDSRRGYTF. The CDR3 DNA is TGTGCCAGCAGTGAAGGACGGGACAGCCGCCGGGGCTACACCTTC.

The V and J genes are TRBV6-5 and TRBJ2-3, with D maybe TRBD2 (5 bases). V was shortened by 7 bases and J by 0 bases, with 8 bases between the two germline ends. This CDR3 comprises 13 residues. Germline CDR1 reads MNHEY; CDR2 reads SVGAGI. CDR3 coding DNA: TGTGCCAGCACCCCGGGAAGCACAGATACGCAGTATTTT. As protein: CASTPGSTDTQYF.

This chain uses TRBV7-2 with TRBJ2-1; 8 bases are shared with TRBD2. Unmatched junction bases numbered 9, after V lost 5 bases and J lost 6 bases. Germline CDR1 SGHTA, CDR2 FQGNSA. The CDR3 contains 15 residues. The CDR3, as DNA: TGTGCCAGCAGCGCAACTAGCGGACCCCTCAATGAGCAGTTCTTC. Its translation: CASSATSGPLNEQFF.

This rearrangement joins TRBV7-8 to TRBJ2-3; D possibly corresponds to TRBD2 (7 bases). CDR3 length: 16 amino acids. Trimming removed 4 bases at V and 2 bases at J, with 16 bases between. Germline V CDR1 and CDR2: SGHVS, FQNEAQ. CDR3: CASSSSAGANTDTQYF. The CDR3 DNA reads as TGTGCCAGCAGCTCCTCTGCGGGGGCGAACACAGATACGCAGTATTTT.

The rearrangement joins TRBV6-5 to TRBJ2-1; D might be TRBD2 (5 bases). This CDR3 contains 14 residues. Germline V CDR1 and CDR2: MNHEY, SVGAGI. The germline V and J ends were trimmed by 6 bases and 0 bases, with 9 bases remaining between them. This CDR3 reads CASSSGSSYNEQFF. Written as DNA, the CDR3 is TGTGCCAGCAGCAGTGGGAGCTCCTACAATGAGCAGTTCTTC.